The present entry profiles one T cell receptor (beta chain) with its context. Its antigen is currently not known. No per-base quality is available; no much larger clone lies one base away. Peripheral blood CD8+ and CD4+ T cells from healthy donors, Susac syndrome patients and multiple sclerosis patients were profiled using high-throughput TCR beta sequencing. The healthy donors served as controls matched for age and sex. CD8+ TEMRA cells were enriched by FACS, while bulk CD8+ and CD4+ T cells were purified by magnetic negative isolation. Blood was collected in EDTA tubes and processed within 24 hours, with PBMCs isolated through density gradient centrifugation. PBMCs intended for TCR sequencing were cryopreserved in liquid nitrogen and thawed later in a water bath at 37 degrees C. A purity of at least 90% was achieved for sorted or isolated CD4+, CD8+ and CD8+ TEMRA cells. RNA was extracted using the RNeasy kit, and about 0.45 to 1 ug of the RNA was reverse transcribed with random hexamers. TCR beta CDR3 regions were amplified with the immunoSEQ multiplex PCR assay covering 54 Vbeta and 13 Jbeta segments. Bias from PCR amplification was corrected by using a synthetic template baseline for primer optimization and for computational correction. The source study handled its data this way. Reads were annotated to V, D and J genes according to IMGT and were analyzed with immunoSEQ Analyzer, with only productive sequences retained. Clonality was computed as one minus Shannon entropy normalized by log2 of the number of productive unique sequences. Public and private clones were assessed among the 100 most prevalent clones of each patient and control. Clones were defined as Susac-specific if absent from the healthy and MS cohorts, from over a thousand published viral clones and from other ImmuneACCESS disease sequences. TCRdb trimmed public reads at Q25 via fastp, called clones via MiXCR and kept in-frame beta chains. One record per CDR3 amino acid sequence lists the most common genes and DNA. These V and J calls rely on TCRdb rather than the paper's analysis. The sample table contains under 20,000 distinct CDR3 sequences; only one count was recorded for approximately 95% of them. Clones ranked in the top ten supply around 0.25% of the sample.

This sample was taken from a study of CD8 T cells in Susac syndrome (dated 2019 in TCRdb). Broadly, across the study: The study used repertoire sequencing to test whether antigen drove CD8+ T cell activation and differentiation in Susac syndrome. Clonality of the CD8+ T cell repertoire was compared between around eleven healthy donors, approximately 14 Susac syndrome patients and under 16 multiple sclerosis patients. The research as a whole found: The number of individuals in the TCR sequencing and HLA analysis was recognized as being relatively small.

The sequence was obtained from a human donor in good health. Sequences were obtained from CD8+ T cells from PBMCs.

The DNA is as follows: TGTGCCAGCAGAGGGTTCCCCAATGAGCAGTTCTTC. It codes for CASRGFPNEQFF. Rearrangement joined TRBV2 to TRBJ2-1, with the D gene too uncertain to name. Trimming at the junction amounts to 6 bases on V and 6 bases on J, and the germline ends lie 9 bases apart. CDR1 and CDR2, looked up from the germline V gene, are SNHLY and FYNNEI. Including the terminal cysteine and phenylalanine, the CDR3 comprises 12 residues. Only the CDR3 region is kept as DNA, spanning 36 bases read in frame from base 1.